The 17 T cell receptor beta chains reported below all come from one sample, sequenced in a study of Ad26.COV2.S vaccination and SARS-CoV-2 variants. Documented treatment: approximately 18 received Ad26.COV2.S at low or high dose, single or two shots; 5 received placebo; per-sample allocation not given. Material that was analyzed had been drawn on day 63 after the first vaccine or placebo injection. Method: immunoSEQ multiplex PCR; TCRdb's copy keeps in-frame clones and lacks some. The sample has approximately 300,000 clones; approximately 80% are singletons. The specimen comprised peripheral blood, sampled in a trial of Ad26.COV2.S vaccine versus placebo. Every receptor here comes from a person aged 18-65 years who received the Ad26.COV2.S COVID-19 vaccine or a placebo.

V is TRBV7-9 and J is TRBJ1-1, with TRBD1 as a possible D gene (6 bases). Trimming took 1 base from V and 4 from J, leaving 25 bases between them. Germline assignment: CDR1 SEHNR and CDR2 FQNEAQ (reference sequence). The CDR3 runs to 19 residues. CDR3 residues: CASSLVGKINRVLFTEAFF. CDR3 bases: TGTGCCAGCAGCTTAGTCGGTAAAATTAACAGGGTTTTATTCACTGAAGCTTTCTTT.

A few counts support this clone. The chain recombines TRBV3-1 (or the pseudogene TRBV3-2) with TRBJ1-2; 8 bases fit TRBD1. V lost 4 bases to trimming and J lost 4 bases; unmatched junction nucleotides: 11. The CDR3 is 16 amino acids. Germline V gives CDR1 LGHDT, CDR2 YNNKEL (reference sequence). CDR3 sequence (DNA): TGTGCCAGCAGCCGGGGCCAGGGGGCAGGAAGCTATGGCTACACCTTC. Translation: CASSRGQGAGSYGYTF.

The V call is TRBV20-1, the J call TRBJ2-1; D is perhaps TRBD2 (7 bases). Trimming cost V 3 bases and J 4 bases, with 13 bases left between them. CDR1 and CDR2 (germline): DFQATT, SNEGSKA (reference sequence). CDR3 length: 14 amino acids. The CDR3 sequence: CSASEGGWYNEQFF. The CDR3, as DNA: TGCAGTGCTAGTGAGGGGGGGTGGTACAATGAGCAGTTCTTC.

CDR3 coding DNA: TGTGCCACCAGCAGTAAACCGGGGATTAGGGCTGAAGCTTTCTTT. It codes for CATSSKPGIRAEAFF. The chain has TRBV15 and TRBJ1-1; D unclear. The V and J ends lost 3 bases and 6 bases respectively, with 17 bases between them. The CDR3 contains 15 residues. Germline V CDR1 and CDR2: LNHNV, YYDKDF (reference sequence).

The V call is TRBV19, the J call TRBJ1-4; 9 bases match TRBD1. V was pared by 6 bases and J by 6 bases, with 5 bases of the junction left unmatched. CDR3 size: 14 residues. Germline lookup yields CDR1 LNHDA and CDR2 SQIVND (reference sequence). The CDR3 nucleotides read TGTGCCAGTAGCTCCCGGGACAGGGATGAAAAACTGTTTTTT. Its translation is CASSSRDRDEKLFF.

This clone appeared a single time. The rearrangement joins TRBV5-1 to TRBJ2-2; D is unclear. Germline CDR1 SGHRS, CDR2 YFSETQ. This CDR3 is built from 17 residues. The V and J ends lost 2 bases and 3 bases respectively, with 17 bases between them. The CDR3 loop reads CASSFGTGRPYTGELFF. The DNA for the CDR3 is TGCGCCAGCAGCTTCGGCACGGGCAGGCCCTACACCGGGGAGCTGTTTTTT.

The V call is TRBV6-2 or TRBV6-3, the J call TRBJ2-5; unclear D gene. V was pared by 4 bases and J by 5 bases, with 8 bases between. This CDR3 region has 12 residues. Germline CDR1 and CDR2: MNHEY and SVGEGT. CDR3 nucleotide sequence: TGTGCCAGCAGTTTTAGCTGGGAGACCCAGTACTTC. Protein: CASSFSWETQYF.

The CDR3 coding sequence is TGTGCCAGCAGGAGGACTCAGCACACAGATACGCAGTATTTT. Translation gives CASRRTQHTDTQYF. The chain combines TRBV6-5 with TRBJ2-3, with D tentatively TRBD2 (5 bases). CDR1 and CDR2 (germline): MNHEY, SVGAGI. This CDR3 has 14 residues. Trimming took off 6 bases at V and 2 bases at J, with 12 bases between the two ends.

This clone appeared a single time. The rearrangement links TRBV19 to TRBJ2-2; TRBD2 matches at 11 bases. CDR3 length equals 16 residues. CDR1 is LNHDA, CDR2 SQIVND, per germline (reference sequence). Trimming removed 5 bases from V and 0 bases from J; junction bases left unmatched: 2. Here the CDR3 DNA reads TGTGCCAGTAGTGCTAGCGGGGGGACGAACACCGGGGAGCTGTTTTTT. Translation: CASSASGGTNTGELFF.

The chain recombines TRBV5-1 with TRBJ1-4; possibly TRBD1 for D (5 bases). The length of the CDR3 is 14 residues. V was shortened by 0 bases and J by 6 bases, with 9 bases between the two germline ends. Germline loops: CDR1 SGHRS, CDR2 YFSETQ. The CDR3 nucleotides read TGCGCCAGCAGCTTGGTTGGCAGGGATGAAAAACTGTTTTTT. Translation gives CASSLVGRDEKLFF.

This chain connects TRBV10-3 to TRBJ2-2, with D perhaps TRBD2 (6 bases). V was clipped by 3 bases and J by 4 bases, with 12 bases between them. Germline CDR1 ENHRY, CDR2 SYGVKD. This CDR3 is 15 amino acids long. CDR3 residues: CAISDGGGVTGELFF. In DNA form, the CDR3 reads TGTGCCATCAGTGACGGGGGAGGCGTCACCGGGGAGCTGTTTTTT.

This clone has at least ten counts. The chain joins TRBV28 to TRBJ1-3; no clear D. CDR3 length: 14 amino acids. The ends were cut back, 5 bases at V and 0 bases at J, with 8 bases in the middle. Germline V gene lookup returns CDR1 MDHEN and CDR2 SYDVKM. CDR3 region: CASSNSGSGNTIYF. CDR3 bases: TGTGCCAGCAGTAATTCAGGCTCTGGAAACACCATATATTTT.

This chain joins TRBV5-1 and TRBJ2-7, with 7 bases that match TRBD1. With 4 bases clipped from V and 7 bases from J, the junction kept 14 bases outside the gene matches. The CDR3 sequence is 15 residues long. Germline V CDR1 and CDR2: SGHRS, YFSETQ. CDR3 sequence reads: CASSQDPGTVGEQYF. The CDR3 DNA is TGCGCCAGCAGCCAAGATCCCGGGACAGTCGGAGAGCAGTACTTC.

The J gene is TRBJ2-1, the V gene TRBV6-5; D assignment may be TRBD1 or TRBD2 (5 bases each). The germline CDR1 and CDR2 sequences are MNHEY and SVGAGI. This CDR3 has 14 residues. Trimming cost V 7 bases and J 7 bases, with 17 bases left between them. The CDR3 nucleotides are TGTGCCAGCAAGGCCATAGAGGGGCGGAATGAGCAGTTCTTC. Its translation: CASKAIEGRNEQFF.

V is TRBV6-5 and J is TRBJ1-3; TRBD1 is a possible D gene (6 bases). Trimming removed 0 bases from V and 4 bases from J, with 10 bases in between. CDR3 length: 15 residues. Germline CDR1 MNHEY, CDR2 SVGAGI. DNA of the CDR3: TGTGCCAGCAGTTACTCGATGGACAGAGGAAACACCATATATTTT. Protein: CASSYSMDRGNTIYF.

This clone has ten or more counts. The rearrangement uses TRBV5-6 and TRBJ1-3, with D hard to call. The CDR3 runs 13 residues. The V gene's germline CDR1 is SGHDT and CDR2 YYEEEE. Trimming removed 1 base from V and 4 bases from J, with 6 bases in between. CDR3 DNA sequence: TGTGCCAGCAGCTTGATCAACGGAAACACCATATATTTT. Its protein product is CASSLINGNTIYF.

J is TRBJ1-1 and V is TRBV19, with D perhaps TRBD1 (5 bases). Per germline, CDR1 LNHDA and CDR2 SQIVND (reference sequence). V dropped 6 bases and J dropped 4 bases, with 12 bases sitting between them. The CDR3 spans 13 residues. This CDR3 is CASRMGRFTEAFF. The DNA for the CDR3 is TGTGCCAGTAGGATGGGACGGTTCACTGAAGCTTTCTTT.